These 4 T cell receptor beta chains share one sample of origin, sequenced in a study of vaccination effects on CD4 cells after COVID-19. Sequencing followed a ViraFEST assay step that expanded antigen-specific CD4+ T cells with viral peptide pools. It was after approximately 11 days of culture that CD4+ T cells were isolated. All study participants received two doses of BNT162b2 or mRNA-1273 vaccine. The antigens of these receptors remain unknown. Sequencing was performed with immunoSEQ multiplex PCR; in TCRdb, only in-frame clones are kept and a portion is missing. This sample carries 25,000 to 35,000 clones, around 70% of them seen once, and the ten largest clones take about 10%. The sample in question was CD4+ T cells from PBMCs cultured with HCoV-NL63 spike peptides, obtained after COVID-19 vaccination. The receptors were gathered from a human donor who received a COVID-19 vaccine.

The J gene is TRBJ2-5, the V gene TRBV5-6; D call uncertain. With 0 bases removed from V and 4 bases from J, the gap between germline ends came to 10 bases. In germline, CDR1 is SGHDT, CDR2 YYEEEE. This CDR3 spans 14 amino acids. The CDR3 bases are TGTGCCAGCAGCTTGGGACAACCTATAGAGACCCAGTACTTC. This encodes CASSLGQPIETQYF. Complete variable domain (other parts from reference TRBV5-6 and TRBJ2-5): DAGVTQSPTHLIKTRGQQVTLRCSPKSGHDTVSWYQQALGQGPQFIFQYYEEEERQRGNFPDRFSGHQFPNYSSELNVNALLLGDSALYLCASSLGQPIETQYFGPGTRLLVL.

V is TRBV5-1 and J is TRBJ2-7; the D is unclear. The germline CDR1 and CDR2 sequences are SGHRS and YFSETQ. V lost 3 bases and J lost 2, with 12 bases in between. This CDR3 is 14 amino acids long. CDR3 region: CASSSLNGAYEQYF. The CDR3 DNA reads as TGCGCCAGCAGCTCGTTAAATGGTGCCTACGAGCAGTACTTC.

The count of this clone is one. J is TRBJ1-1 and V is TRBV27, with 9 bases matching TRBD1. The CDR3 covers 17 residues. Trimming cost V 5 bases and J 0 bases; bases outside gene matches: 10. Germline lookup yields CDR1 MNHEY and CDR2 SMNVEV (reference sequence). The CDR3 nucleotides are TGTGCCAGCAGTCTAAACGTTGGACAGGGGATGAACACTGAAGCTTTCTTT. Protein sequence: CASSLNVGQGMNTEAFF.

The J gene is TRBJ1-5, the V gene TRBV19, with TRBD1 identical over 10 bases. Germline V CDR1 and CDR2: LNHDA, SQIVND (reference sequence). The junction had 11 bases not matched to a gene; V was cut back by 7 bases and J by 2 bases. The CDR3 is 17 amino acids. This CDR3 reads CASNPDRGVRGNQPQHF. CDR3 nucleotides: TGTGCCAGTAACCCGGACAGGGGGGTGCGGGGCAATCAGCCCCAGCATTTT.